This paragraph covers one T cell receptor beta chain sequence. The CDR3 extends over 15 amino acids. Trimming left V 2 bases short and J 7 bases short, with 17 bases between. Germline loops: CDR1 MNHEY, CDR2 SMNVEV (reference sequence). This sample is part of a study of blood T cell repertoires in COVID-19. Study-wide context: From the United States, Italy and Spain came samples of acute and convalescent COVID-19. In each case, the material was cDNA or gDNA derived from T cells, B-cell-depleted T cells, or PBMCs.

In the authors' workflow: How many nucleated cells were present was estimated from reference gene primer amplification. Measured with immunoSEQ multiplex PCR; TCRdb has only the in-frame clones, and not every one. The D gene and trimming were derived from the DNA, and the V and J assignments and clone size from that table. This table holds about 430,000 clones, about 87% found once. Sequenced: peripheral blood. V is TRBV27 and J is TRBJ2-5; D might be TRBD2 (6 bases). The TCR was taken from a man between 18 and 35 years old with COVID-19, enrolled during active disease. CDR3 coding DNA: TGTGCCAGCAGTTTAGATGGAGGGCTGGGTGGGACCCAGTACTTC. Its protein is CASSLDGGLGGTQYF.